Listed below are T cell receptor beta chains from one sample, sequenced in a study of blood T cell repertoires in COVID-19. Some clones are missing from TCRdb's copy, which holds only in-frame ones; the method was immunoSEQ multiplex PCR. This table holds around 140,000 clones, about nine tenths found once. Source material: PBMCs or T cells enriched from blood (not recorded which). The receptors come from a man aged 60 to 75 who had recovered from COVID-19. The CDR3 runs from the conserved cysteine through the conserved F or W. The D gene is left open where the match is weak. Clone size, where shown, is once, few, many, or a class for clones that have expanded.

NA	TRBV4-1	NA	TRBJ1-2	TGCGCCAGCAGCCAATGGGCAGTACCTGGCTACACCTTC	CASSQWAVPGYTF
TRBD2	TRBV29-1	NA	TRBJ2-5	TGCAGCGTTGCGTTGACTAGCGGGGGGCCACAAGAGACCCAGTACTTC	CSVALTSGGPQETQYF
NA	TRBV28	NA	TRBJ1-1	TGTGCCAGCACCGTGGACAGTTTGAACACTGAAGCTTTCTTT	CASTVDSLNTEAFF
NA	TRBV5-1	NA	TRBJ1-6	TGCGCCAGCAGCCGGGACTTGACCTTCTCACCCCTCCACTTT	CASSRDLTFSPLHF
NA	TRBV6-5	NA	TRBJ2-7	TGTGCCAGCAATAAGGAGTCCTACGAGCAGTACTTC	CASNKESYEQYF
TRBD2	TRBV19	NA	TRBJ2-2	TGTGCCAGTAGTATTGGGAGCGGGAGGTCCACCGGGGAGCTGTTTTTT	CASSIGSGRSTGELFF
NA	TRBV28	NA	TRBJ1-1	TGTGCCAGCAGCCCCACACATAACACTGAAGCTTTCTTT	CASSPTHNTEAFF
TRBD2	TRBV24-1	NA	TRBJ2-2	TGTGCCACCAGTGACCGAGGGACTAGCGGAACGAACACCGGGGAGCTGTTTTTT	CATSDRGTSGTNTGELFF
TRBD2	TRBV3-1/TRBV3-2	NA	TRBJ2-1	TGTGCCAGCAGCTCACTAGCGGGGGTCTACAATGAGCAGTTCTTC	CASSSLAGVYNEQFF
TRBD1	TRBV27	NA	TRBJ1-5	TGTGCCAGCAGTAAAGACGGCCAGGGGGCAATAGGTCAGCCCCAGCATTTT	CASSKDGQGAIGQPQHF
NA	TRBV2	NA	TRBJ2-1	TGTGCCAGCGGGGGTCGACAGGTTAACAATGAGCAGTTCTTC	CASGGRQVNNEQFF
NA	TRBV6-5	NA	TRBJ2-3	TGTGCCAGCCATCGCGGTTCTCGGGGAGATACGCAGTATTTT	CASHRGSRGDTQYF
TRBD1	TRBV6-5	NA	TRBJ1-6	TGTGCCAGCAGTCCTACCGGGACAGCGTATTCACCCCTCCACTTT	CASSPTGTAYSPLHF
TRBD2	TRBV7-9	NA	TRBJ2-5	TGTGCCAGCAGCCCCGCCCAGCGGGAATGGGAGACCCAGTACTTC	CASSPAQREWETQYF
NA	TRBV12-3/TRBV12-4	once	TRBJ2-3	TGTGCCAGCAGTTTGTCTACAGATACGCAGTATTTT	CASSLSTDTQYF
NA	TRBV5-1	NA	TRBJ1-4	TGCGCCAGCAGCTTGGGTGGCAGTCTTAATGAAAAACTGTTTTTT	CASSLGGSLNEKLFF
NA	TRBV18	NA	TRBJ2-7	TGTGCCAGCTCAACCCTCTCTGCCCCTAGGTCCGAGCAGTACTTC	CASSTLSAPRSEQYF
NA	TRBV5-1	few	TRBJ1-1	TGCGCCAGCAGCGGCGACAGTTTGAACACTGAAGCTTTCTTT	CASSGDSLNTEAFF
TRBD2	TRBV7-9	NA	TRBJ2-2	TGTGCCAGCAGCTTATGGTCAGCGGGGGGCACCGGGGAGCTGTTTTTT	CASSLWSAGGTGELFF
TRBD1	TRBV7-6	NA	TRBJ1-6	TGTGCCAGCAGCTCAGTCCCGGGACAGGCAAATAATTCACCCCTCCACTTT	CASSSVPGQANNSPLHF
TRBD2	TRBV19	NA	TRBJ2-1	TGTGCCAGTAGAATGAGGCAGGGAGGGTATCCTGGTGAGCAGTTCTTC	CASRMRQGGYPGEQFF
NA	TRBV11-2	NA	TRBJ2-7	TGTGCCAGCAGCTCCTCGACACCCTACGAGCAGTACTTC	CASSSSTPYEQYF
TRBD2	TRBV24-1	NA	TRBJ2-1	TGTGCCACCAGTGATTTGGGAGCGGGAGGTGGTGAGCAGTTCTTC	CATSDLGAGGGEQFF
NA	TRBV7-9	NA	TRBJ1-1	TGTGCCAGCACCCCAACAGGGTGGAACACTGAAGCTTTCTTT	CASTPTGWNTEAFF
TRBD1	TRBV25-1	once	TRBJ1-2	TGTGCCAGCAGACAGGGGGCGAGCGGCTACACCTTC	CASRQGASGYTF
TRBD1	TRBV19	NA	TRBJ1-4	TGTGCCAGTACAAAGGGGGCCGTTGAAAAACTGTTTTTT	CASTKGAVEKLFF
NA	TRBV27	NA	TRBJ1-3	TGTGCCAGCAGTTCCACCACGGTCTCTGGAAACACCATATATTTT	CASSSTTVSGNTIYF
NA	TRBV14	NA	TRBJ2-7	TGTGCCAGCAGCGCCCGACAGACTCTGACATACGAGCAGTACTTC	CASSARQTLTYEQYF
NA	TRBV28	NA	TRBJ1-2	TGTGCCAGCAGTTTGAGGGCACCTAACTATGGCTACACCTTC	CASSLRAPNYGYTF
TRBD1	TRBV6-5	NA	TRBJ1-6	TGTGCCAGCAGCCCGACAGGGATGGGAAATTCACCCCTCCACTTT	CASSPTGMGNSPLHF
NA	TRBV15	NA	TRBJ2-2	TGTGCCACCAGCAGGGGATTCACACAGGCCCCCACTCACACCGGGGAGCTGTTTTTT	CATSRGFTQAPTHTGELFF
NA	TRBV29-1	NA	TRBJ1-5	TGCAGCGTTGCGGCGGGTTACAATCAGCCCCAGCATTTT	CSVAAGYNQPQHF
NA	TRBV7-8	NA	TRBJ1-1	TGTGCCAGCAGCTTTGAGATTGGGGCCACTGAAGCTTTCTTT	CASSFEIGATEAFF
TRBD1	TRBV5-1	NA	TRBJ1-4	TGCGCCAGCAGCCCGGACAGGGGCGGGGAAAAACTGTTTTTT	CASSPDRGGEKLFF
TRBD1	TRBV3-1/TRBV3-2	NA	TRBJ1-2	TGTGTCAGCAGCCAAGGGACAGGGGTTTCCTATGGCTACACCTTC	CVSSQGTGVSYGYTF
NA	TRBV5-4	NA	TRBJ2-1	TGTGCCATGATTAGGGGGGGTGATGAGCAGTTCTTC	CAMIRGGDEQFF
NA	TRBV30	NA	TRBJ1-3	TGTGCCTTGGGGGCATCGAGGGGAAACACCATATATTTT	CALGASRGNTIYF
TRBD1	TRBV18	few	TRBJ1-2	TGTGCCAGCTCACCAAACAGGGGGTTTTCTAACTATGGCTACACCTTC	CASSPNRGFSNYGYTF
NA	TRBV27	NA	TRBJ1-5	TGTGCCAGCAGTCCAGGACAGCCTGATAGCAATCAGCCCCAGCATTTT	CASSPGQPDSNQPQHF
TRBD1	TRBV20-1	NA	TRBJ2-7	TGCAGTGCCAGTAGGGACAGGGGACTTTACGAGCAGTACTTC	CSASRDRGLYEQYF
NA	TRBV28	NA	TRBJ2-5	TGTGCCAGCACTACGACAGACGGGGAGACCCAGTACTTC	CASTTTDGETQYF
NA	TRBV5-1	NA	TRBJ2-1	TGCGCCAGCAGCTTGGAGGGACTCAACAATGAGCAGTTCTTC	CASSLEGLNNEQFF
NA	TRBV5-8	NA	TRBJ1-1	TGTGCCAGCAGCTTGGCCCTCGGGGTAGGAACTGAAGCTTTCTTT	CASSLALGVGTEAFF
NA	TRBV5-5	NA	TRBJ1-5	TGTGCCAGCAGCGAAAGGGACACCCCCCAGCATTTT	CASSERDTPQHF
NA	TRBV5-6	NA	TRBJ2-3	TGTGCCAGCAGCTTACAGGGCTTCACAGATACGCAGTATTTT	CASSLQGFTDTQYF
NA	TRBV28	NA	TRBJ1-1	TGTGCCAGCAGTCAGCCGCAGGGTTTCCTAGCTTTCTTT	CASSQPQGFLAFF
NA	TRBV7-8	NA	TRBJ2-7	TGTGCCAGCAGCCCCAACGGCTACGAGCAGTACTTC	CASSPNGYEQYF
TRBD1	TRBV6-5	NA	TRBJ1-5	TGTGCCAGCAGTTCTGGACAGGGACGCAATCAGCCCCAGCATTTT	CASSSGQGRNQPQHF
NA	TRBV11-2	few	TRBJ2-7	TGTGCCAGCAGCTTAGCAGGGTTACTCCGGGAGCAGTACTTC	CASSLAGLLREQYF
NA	TRBV6-1	once	TRBJ1-4	TGTGCCAGCAGTGAAACGAGGCAGAGCCTAAATGAAAAACTGTTTTTT	CASSETRQSLNEKLFF
TRBD2	TRBV28	NA	TRBJ2-1	TGTGCCAGCACCTCCACGGCGGGAGGGAGGAACAATGAGCAGTTCTTC	CASTSTAGGRNNEQFF
NA	TRBV7-2	few	TRBJ1-5	TGTGCCAGCAGCTTAGACAGGGCTAGCAATCAGCCCCAGCATTTT	CASSLDRASNQPQHF
NA	TRBV3-1/TRBV3-2	NA	TRBJ2-2	TGTGCCAGCAGCCTACAGGGCTCCGGGGAGCTGTTTTTT	CASSLQGSGELFF
NA	TRBV9	NA	TRBJ2-1	TGTGCCAGCAGCGTAGGAGGAGGGGGCTGGAATGAGCAGTTCTTC	CASSVGGGGWNEQFF
NA	TRBV7-9	NA	TRBJ1-4	TGTGCCAGCAGCTTAGCGGTGAACAGGGTAATTGAAAAACTGTTTTTT	CASSLAVNRVIEKLFF
NA	TRBV19	NA	TRBJ2-3	TGTGCCAGTAGTATGAGGGAGTCTAGCACAGATACGCAGTATTTT	CASSMRESSTDTQYF
TRBD1	TRBV2	NA	TRBJ1-4	TGTGCCAGTTCACTCGACAGGGGTGGCGAAAAACTGTTTTTT	CASSLDRGGEKLFF